This T cell receptor beta chain came from a study of vaccination and CD4 T cells after COVID-19. The sample's treatment: roughly nine-day PBMC culture with coronavirus spike peptide pools or control peptides (ViraFEST assay). According to the study, CD4+ T cells from the unexposed donor were gathered ahead of the COVID-19 pandemic (2011-2018). The germline V gene has CDR1 SGHVS and CDR2 FQNEAQ. V gave up 5 bases and J gave up 2 bases; unmatched junction bases: 2. This CDR3 contains 14 residues. With the Oncomine TCR Beta short-read assay, DNA from cultured CD4+ T cells was sequenced. TCRdb recomputed calls from the PCR reads with MiXCR, one row per CDR3 protein. Here the sample spans fewer than 7,000 distinct CDR3 sequences, less than 45% being singletons. This clonotype was seen only a few times. Its antigen remains unknown.

This TCR was sampled from a human donor in good health. This chain connects TRBV7-8 to TRBJ1-3, with TRBD1 identical over 8 bases. The material sequenced was CD4+ T cells from blood, cultured in vitro. CDR3: CASSQQGAGNTIYF. The CDR3 region has the DNA TGTGCCAGCAGCCAACAGGGGGCTGGAAACACCATATATTTT.